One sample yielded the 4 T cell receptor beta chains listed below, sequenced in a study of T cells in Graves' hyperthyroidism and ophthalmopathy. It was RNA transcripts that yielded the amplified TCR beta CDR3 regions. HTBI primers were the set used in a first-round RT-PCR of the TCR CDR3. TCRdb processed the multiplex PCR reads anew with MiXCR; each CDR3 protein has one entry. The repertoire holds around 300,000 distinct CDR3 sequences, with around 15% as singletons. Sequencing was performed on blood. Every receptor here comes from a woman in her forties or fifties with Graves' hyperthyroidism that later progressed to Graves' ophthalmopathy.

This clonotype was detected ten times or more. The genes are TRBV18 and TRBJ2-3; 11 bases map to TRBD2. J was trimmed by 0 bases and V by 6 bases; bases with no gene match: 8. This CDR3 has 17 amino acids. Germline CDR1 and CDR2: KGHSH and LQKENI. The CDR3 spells CASSLKTSGTSTDTQYF. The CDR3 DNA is TGTGCCAGCTCCCTCAAGACTAGCGGGACTAGCACAGATACGCAGTATTTT.

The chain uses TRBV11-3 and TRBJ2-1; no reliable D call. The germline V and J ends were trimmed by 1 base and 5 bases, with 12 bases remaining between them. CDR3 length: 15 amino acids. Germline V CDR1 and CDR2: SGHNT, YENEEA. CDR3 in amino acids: CASSLVGPPDNEQFF. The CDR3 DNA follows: TGTGCCAGCAGCTTAGTCGGACCACCAGACAATGAGCAGTTCTTC.

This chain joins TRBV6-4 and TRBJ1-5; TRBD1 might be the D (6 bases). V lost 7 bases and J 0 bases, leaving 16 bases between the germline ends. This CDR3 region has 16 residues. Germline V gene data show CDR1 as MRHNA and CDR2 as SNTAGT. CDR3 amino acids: CASIYRDNYSNQPQHF. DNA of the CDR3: TGTGCCAGCATTTACCGGGACAACTATAGCAATCAGCCCCAGCATTTT.

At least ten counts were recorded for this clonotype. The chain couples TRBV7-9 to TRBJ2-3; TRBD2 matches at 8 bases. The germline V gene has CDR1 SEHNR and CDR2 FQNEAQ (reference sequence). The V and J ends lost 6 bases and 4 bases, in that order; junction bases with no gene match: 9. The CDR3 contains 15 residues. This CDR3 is CASSSLREGADTQYF. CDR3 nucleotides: TGTGCCAGCAGTTCTCTCCGGGAGGGGGCAGATACGCAGTATTTT.